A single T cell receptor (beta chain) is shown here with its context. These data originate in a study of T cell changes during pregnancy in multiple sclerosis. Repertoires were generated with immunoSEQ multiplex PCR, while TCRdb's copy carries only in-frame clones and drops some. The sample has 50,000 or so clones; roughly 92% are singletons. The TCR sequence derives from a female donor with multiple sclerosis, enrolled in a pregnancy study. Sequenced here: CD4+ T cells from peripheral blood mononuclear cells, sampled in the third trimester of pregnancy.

CDR3 residues: CASSAVDNSPLHF. For the CDR3, the DNA is TGTGCCAGCAGTGCGGTTGATAATTCACCCCTCCACTTT. The chain couples TRBV2 to TRBJ1-6; D is ambiguous. V dropped 4 bases and J dropped 5 bases, with 6 bases sitting between them. Germline V gene sequence: CDR1 SNHLY, CDR2 FYNNEI. CDR3 length: 13 amino acids.